This T cell receptor beta chain was sequenced during a study of blood T cell repertoires in COVID-19. Original methodology: Amplifying reference gene primers gave estimates of nucleated cell counts. Only in-frame clones appear in the TCRdb table, and some are missing; sequencing was by immunoSEQ multiplex PCR. D and trimming come from the DNA, and the V and J calls and clone size come from that table. Found here are 77,000 or so clones, 85% of them singletons; the top ten hold 5.1%. Trimming removed 3 bases from V and 1 base from J; junction bases left unmatched: 1. Germline CDR1 is LNHDA and CDR2 is SQIVND (reference sequence). The CDR3 totals 14 residues.

Sequenced material: peripheral blood. This clonotype was sampled from a man aged 80 or over with acute or convalescent COVID-19. The rearrangement joins TRBV19 to TRBJ1-1; 8 bases map to TRBD1. In nucleotides, the CDR3 is TGTGCCAGTAGTATTCAGGGGGCGAACACTGAAGCTTTCTTT. As protein: CASSIQGANTEAFF.